What follows are 3 T cell receptor beta chains derived from one specimen sequenced in a study of T cells in narcolepsy. Libraries were prepared by immunoSEQ multiplex PCR; TCRdb keeps only in-frame clonotypes and omits some of them. The sample gives 30,000 to 40,000 clones, 81% of which show up once; roughly 2.1% is in the top ten. Sequencing input: memory (CD45RA-) CD4+ T cells from blood. The receptors come from a human donor in good health.

The rearrangement joins TRBV15 to TRBJ1-4, with D perhaps TRBD1 (6 bases). V was clipped by 6 bases and J by 5 bases, with 10 bases between them. The CDR3 has 13 residues. CDR1 and CDR2 (germline): LNHNV, YYDKDF (reference sequence). CDR3 sequence (DNA): TGTGCCACCAGTATTCAGGGGAATGAAAAACTGTTTTTT. Translated: CATSIQGNEKLFF. Filled out from reference TRBV15 and TRBJ1-4, the complete variable domain reads DAMVIQNPRYQVTQFGKPVTLSCSQTLNHNVMYWYQQKSSQAPKLLFHYYDKDFNNEADTPDNFQSRRPNTSFCFLDIRSPGLGDTAMYLCATSIQGNEKLFFGSGTQLSVL.

The chain employs TRBV30 and TRBJ2-2; 9 bases align to TRBD1. Per the germline V gene, CDR1 is GTSNPN and CDR2 is SVGIG (reference sequence). The CDR3 covers 15 residues. J lost 1 base, V lost 8 bases, and 8 bases had no gene match. The CDR3 sequence: CAAPTGGQNTGELFF. Written as DNA, the CDR3 is TGTGCCGCCCCCACAGGGGGCCAGAACACCGGGGAGCTGTTTTTT.

CDR3 region: CASSTRQGALDQYF. CDR3 coding DNA: TGTGCCAGCAGCACTCGACAGGGGGCCTTGGATCAGTACTTC. The chain recombines TRBV7-2 with TRBJ2-7; TRBD1 aligns across 10 bases. The V segment lost 5 bases and the J segment 10 bases; nucleotides outside the gene matches: 11. CDR3 length: 14 amino acids. Germline assignment: CDR1 SGHTA and CDR2 FQGNSA.